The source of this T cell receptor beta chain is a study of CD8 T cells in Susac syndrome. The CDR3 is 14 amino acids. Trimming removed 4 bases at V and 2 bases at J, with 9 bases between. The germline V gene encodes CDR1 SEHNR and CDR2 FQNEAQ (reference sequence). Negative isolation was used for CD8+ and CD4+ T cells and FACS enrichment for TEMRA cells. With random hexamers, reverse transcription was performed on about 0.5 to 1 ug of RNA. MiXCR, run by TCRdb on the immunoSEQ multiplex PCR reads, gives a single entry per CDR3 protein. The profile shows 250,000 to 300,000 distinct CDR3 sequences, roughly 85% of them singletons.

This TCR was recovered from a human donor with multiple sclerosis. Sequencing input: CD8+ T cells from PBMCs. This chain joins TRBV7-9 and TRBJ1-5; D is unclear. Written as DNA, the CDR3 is TGTGCCAGCAGCTCGTCGTCGGGCAATCAGCCCCAGCATTTT. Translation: CASSSSSGNQPQHF.